A selection of T cell receptor beta chains follows, all from one sample in a study of identical twins. Each CDR3 protein is one row after TCRdb ran MiXCR on the 5' RACE reads. Of 1.5 million to 2 million distinct CDR3 sequences in the sample, around 33% were seen once. Source material: cord blood. The receptor source for this set is a newborn girl in good health. CDR3s include the opening cysteine and the closing phenylalanine or tryptophan. The D gene is left open where the match is weak. A row's size may be missing; if present it is once, few, many or a size class.

V gene,clone size,D gene,J gene,CDR3 DNA,CDR3 protein
TRBV20-1,NA,NA,TRBJ1-2,TGCAGTGCTAGAGAGGCTGCGACTAACTATGGCTACACCTTC,CSAREAATNYGYTF
TRBV12-1,NA,NA,TRBJ2-7,TGTGCCAGCAGCCTTGGAAAGGTATCCGGGACTAGCGGGATCTACGAGCAGTACTTC,CASSLGKVSGTSGIYEQYF
TRBV7-9,NA,TRBD2,TRBJ2-1,TGTGCCAGCAGCTTAGGGTGGCTAGCGGGGGACCATGAGCAGTTCTTC,CASSLGWLAGDHEQFF
TRBV7-6,once,NA,TRBJ1-2,TGTGCCAGCAGCTTAGCGTATGGGGCTAGCTATGGCTACACCTTC,CASSLAYGASYGYTF
TRBV10-3,NA,TRBD2,TRBJ2-7,TGTGCCATCAGTGAGTCTCGCGGGAGGGGCTCCTACGAGCAGTACTTC,CAISESRGRGSYEQYF
TRBV20-1,few,TRBD1,TRBJ2-7,TGCAGTGCCCAACACCCGAACAGGGGGCGTAGCTCCTACGAGCAGTACTTC,CSAQHPNRGRSSYEQYF
TRBV5-1,NA,NA,TRBJ2-5,TGCGCCAGCAGCGCGGCCCCAAAAGAGACCCAGTACTTC,CASSAAPKETQYF
TRBV29-1,NA,NA,TRBJ2-1,TGCAGCGTTGAAGCCCTAGCTCTTTATGTTGTAGGTGAGCAGTTCTTC,CSVEALALYVVGEQFF
TRBV27,NA,TRBD2,TRBJ2-3,TGTGCCAGCAGCCGAATCCTAGCGGAAGCAGATACGCAGTATTTT,CASSRILAEADTQYF
TRBV5-1,NA,TRBD1,TRBJ2-7,TGCGCCAGCAGCTTGGCGGTGGCAGGGGGCGAGCAGTACTTC,CASSLAVAGGEQYF
TRBV10-3,NA,TRBD2,TRBJ2-3,TGTGCCATCACTAGCGGGGGGGCAGATACGCAGTATTTT,CAITSGGADTQYF
TRBV20-1,few,TRBD2,TRBJ2-5,TGCAGTGCTAGGCCGGGAGGGGTCCAAGAGACCCAGTACTTC,CSARPGGVQETQYF
TRBV4-1,few,TRBD2,TRBJ2-7,TGCGCCAGCAGCCCCGGACTAGCGAGAGGACGGTCCTACAATGAGCAGTACTTC,CASSPGLARGRSYNEQYF
TRBV7-9,many,NA,TRBJ2-7,TGTGCCAGCAGTTTAGGGGCCAACTACGAGCAGTACTTC,CASSLGANYEQYF
TRBV10-3,few,NA,TRBJ2-7,TGTGCCATCAGTGGCGCACAACCCGACGAGCAGTACTTC,CAISGAQPDEQYF
TRBV6-1,few,NA,TRBJ2-1,TGTGCCAGCATCGGTAGCTCCTACAATGAGCAGTTCTTC,CASIGSSYNEQFF
TRBV3-1,NA,TRBD2,TRBJ2-3,TGTGCCAGCAGTGGACTAGCGGGGCGTAGCACAGATACGCAGTATTTT,CASSGLAGRSTDTQYF
TRBV6-5,NA,NA,TRBJ2-1,TGTGCCAGCAGTTACTCGAGTCGAGACAATGAGCAGTTCTTC,CASSYSSRDNEQFF
TRBV29-1,few,TRBD1,TRBJ2-7,TGCAGCGTTGAAGAGGACAGGTCCTACAATGAGCAGTACTTC,CSVEEDRSYNEQYF
TRBV20-1,NA,TRBD1,TRBJ1-1,TGCAGTGCGCCTTCCGGGACAGGGACGAACACTGAAGCTTTCTTT,CSAPSGTGTNTEAFF
TRBV20-1,few,NA,TRBJ1-1,TGCAGTGCCCAGACAGATAGGACTGAAGCTTTCTTT,CSAQTDRTEAFF
TRBV7-2,NA,TRBD2,TRBJ2-1,TGTGCCAGCAGCTCCCAAGCGGGGTCCTACAATGAGCAGTTCTTC,CASSSQAGSYNEQFF
TRBV9,NA,NA,TRBJ2-7,TGTGCCAGCAGCGTATCAAGCGGGGACAGCGAGCAGTACTTC,CASSVSSGDSEQYF
TRBV11-1,NA,TRBD2,TRBJ2-7,TGTGCCAGCAGCGGGCGGGGGAGGAGCTACGAGCAGTACTTC,CASSGRGRSYEQYF
TRBV10-1,NA,NA,TRBJ1-2,TGCGCCAGCAGTGAGGAAACAGCCTATGGCTACACCTTC,CASSEETAYGYTF
TRBV20-1,few,NA,TRBJ2-7,TGCAGTGCTAGAGGGGGTATAGTCTCAAACTCCTACAATGAGCAGTACTTC,CSARGGIVSNSYNEQYF
TRBV10-1,NA,NA,TRBJ2-7,TGCGCCAGCAGCCCGATGGAGGGGGGAGAATCCTACGAGCAGTACTTC,CASSPMEGGESYEQYF
TRBV12-3/TRBV12-4,NA,NA,TRBJ2-3,TGTGCCAGCAGTTTAATCCACAGGGAAGGCGCAGATACGCAGTATTTT,CASSLIHREGADTQYF
TRBV7-9,few,NA,TRBJ1-1,TGTGCCAGCAGCTTAGCGCCTCTCGGACGGCGGGTGGGCACTGAAGCTTTCTTT,CASSLAPLGRRVGTEAFF
TRBV20-1,few,TRBD2,TRBJ2-7,TGCAGTGCTAGCGTTCCAGCGGGGAACTCCTACGAGCAGTACTTC,CSASVPAGNSYEQYF
TRBV19,NA,NA,TRBJ2-3,TGTGCCAGTAGTAGGGGGCAGAAACTAGCTTTCACAGATACGCAGTATTTT,CASSRGQKLAFTDTQYF
TRBV6-5,NA,NA,TRBJ2-7,TGTGCCAGCAGTTATATGAGTGCTGCAAGCTACGAGCAGTACTTC,CASSYMSAASYEQYF
TRBV12-3/TRBV12-4,few,TRBD2,TRBJ2-3,TGTGCCAGCAGTTTATGGCGGGAGGGCACAGATACGCAGTATTTT,CASSLWREGTDTQYF
TRBV4-1,NA,NA,TRBJ1-6,TGCGCCAGCAGCCCGAAAAGGACGGATTATAATTCACCCCTCCACTTT,CASSPKRTDYNSPLHF
TRBV4-2,few,NA,TRBJ2-7,TGTGCCAGCAGCCACCGGAGGGCCTACGAGCAGTACTTC,CASSHRRAYEQYF
TRBV12-3/TRBV12-4,NA,NA,TRBJ1-4,TGTGCCAGCAGTTCATCGCAGGGGCCCCCTTATGAAAAACTGTTTTTT,CASSSSQGPPYEKLFF
TRBV18,NA,NA,TRBJ2-5,TGTGCCAGCTCACCACGGCCAGGAGAAGAGACCCAGTACTTC,CASSPRPGEETQYF
TRBV7-2,few,TRBD2,TRBJ2-1,TGTGCGACCGGGACTAGCGGGAGCTCCTACAATGAGCAGTTCTTC,CATGTSGSSYNEQFF
TRBV5-4,NA,TRBD1,TRBJ2-1,TGTGCCAGCAGCTCCACCCGGGACAGGGGATACAATGAGCAGTTCTTC,CASSSTRDRGYNEQFF
TRBV20-1,NA,NA,TRBJ2-7,TGCAGTGCTCATCCGGGACTTTTAACCTACGAGCGGTACTTC,CSAHPGLLTYERYF
TRBV4-1,NA,NA,TRBJ2-7,TGCGCCAGCAGCCAAGTAAGAGGTAGCGGAGTACCTCACAATGAGCAGTACTTC,CASSQVRGSGVPHNEQYF
TRBV11-2,NA,TRBD2,TRBJ2-1,TGTGCCAGCAGCTTACTAGCGGGAGCTTGGAATGAGCAGTTCTTC,CASSLLAGAWNEQFF
TRBV10-3,few,TRBD1,TRBJ2-3,TGTGCCATCAGTGAAGACAGGGTTACAGATACGCAGTATTTT,CAISEDRVTDTQYF
TRBV7-9,few,TRBD1,TRBJ1-6,TGTGCCAGCAGCTTCCCCAGACAGGGAGGTTCACCCCTCCACTTT,CASSFPRQGGSPLHF
TRBV10-1,NA,TRBD1,TRBJ2-7,TGCGCCAGCAGTGAGTCCCGGGACAGGGGACACGAGCAGTACTTC,CASSESRDRGHEQYF
TRBV21-1,NA,NA,TRBJ1-2,TGTGCCAGCACCGGTGGCTACACCTTC,CASTGGYTF
TRBV4-1,NA,NA,TRBJ2-3,TGCGCCAGCAGAGGGGGAGAGGGCACAGATACGCAGTATTTT,CASRGGEGTDTQYF
TRBV4-1,NA,TRBD1,TRBJ2-5,TGCGCCAGCAGCCGAAAGACAGGGAATGTTGAGACCCAGTACTTC,CASSRKTGNVETQYF
TRBV11-3,NA,TRBD2,TRBJ2-1,TGTGCCAGCAGCTTAGCGGGGCTAGCGGGAAGGCTTGAGCAGTTCTTC,CASSLAGLAGRLEQFF
TRBV7-2,NA,TRBD2,TRBJ2-1,TGTGCCAGCAGCTACCGGACTAGCGGGAGATACAATGAGCAGTTCTTC,CASSYRTSGRYNEQFF
TRBV6-5,NA,NA,TRBJ1-1,TGTGCCAGCAGTTACGGGACCCTCCCAGCGAGCACTGAAGCTTTCTTT,CASSYGTLPASTEAFF
TRBV9,few,TRBD2,TRBJ2-3,TGTGCCAGCAGCGTAGTGGCTAGCGGGAGGGGGTTCGATACGCAGTATTTT,CASSVVASGRGFDTQYF
TRBV29-1,few,NA,TRBJ2-3,TGCAGCTTCCGACGGTCAGGGGGCACAGATACGCAGTATTTT,CSFRRSGGTDTQYF
TRBV4-1,NA,NA,TRBJ2-1,TGCGCCAGCAGGCCACATCCGGGGGAAAGCTCCTACAATGAGCAGTTCTTC,CASRPHPGESSYNEQFF
TRBV10-3,NA,TRBD2,TRBJ2-5,TGTGCCATCACTCCTAGCGGGTTACAAGAGACCCAGTACTTC,CAITPSGLQETQYF